The text below deals with one TCR beta chain. Its antigen is undetermined. The same CDR3 is also encoded by other DNA sequences in this sample. Measured with immunoSEQ multiplex PCR; TCRdb has only the in-frame clones, and not every one. The sample contains approximately 80,000 clones, approximately 89% of which appear only once. These data belong to a study of T cell responses to AZD1222 COVID-19 vaccine. Findings and limits, study-wide: Seropositivity was recorded at baseline in only a handful of AZD1222 recipients.

The source of this sequence is an adult who received the AZD1222 COVID-19 vaccine. The source material was peripheral blood, sampled 28 days after the second AZD1222 dose.

CDR3 DNA sequence: TGCGCCAGCAGCTTGGCCGGTGGGAACACTGAAGCTTTCTTT. Translating it yields CASSLAGGNTEAFF. The rearrangement links TRBV5-1 to TRBJ1-1, with D unresolved. This CDR3 region has 14 residues. Looked up from germline, CDR1 is SGHRS and CDR2 is YFSETQ. V lost 0 bases, J lost 1 base, and 7 bases lay in between.